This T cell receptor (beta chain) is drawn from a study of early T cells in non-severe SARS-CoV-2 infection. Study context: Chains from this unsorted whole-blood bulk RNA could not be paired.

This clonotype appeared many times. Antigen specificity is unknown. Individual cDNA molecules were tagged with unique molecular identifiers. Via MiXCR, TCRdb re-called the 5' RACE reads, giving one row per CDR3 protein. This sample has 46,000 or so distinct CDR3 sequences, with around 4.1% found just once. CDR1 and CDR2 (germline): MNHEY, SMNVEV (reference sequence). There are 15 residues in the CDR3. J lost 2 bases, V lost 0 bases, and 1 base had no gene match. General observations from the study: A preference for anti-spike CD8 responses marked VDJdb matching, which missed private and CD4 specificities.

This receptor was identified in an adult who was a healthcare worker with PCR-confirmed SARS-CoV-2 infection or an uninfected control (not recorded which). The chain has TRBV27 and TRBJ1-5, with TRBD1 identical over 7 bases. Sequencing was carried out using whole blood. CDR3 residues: CASSLSDRGNQPQHF. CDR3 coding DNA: TGTGCCAGCAGTTTATCCGACAGGGGCAATCAGCCCCAGCATTTT.